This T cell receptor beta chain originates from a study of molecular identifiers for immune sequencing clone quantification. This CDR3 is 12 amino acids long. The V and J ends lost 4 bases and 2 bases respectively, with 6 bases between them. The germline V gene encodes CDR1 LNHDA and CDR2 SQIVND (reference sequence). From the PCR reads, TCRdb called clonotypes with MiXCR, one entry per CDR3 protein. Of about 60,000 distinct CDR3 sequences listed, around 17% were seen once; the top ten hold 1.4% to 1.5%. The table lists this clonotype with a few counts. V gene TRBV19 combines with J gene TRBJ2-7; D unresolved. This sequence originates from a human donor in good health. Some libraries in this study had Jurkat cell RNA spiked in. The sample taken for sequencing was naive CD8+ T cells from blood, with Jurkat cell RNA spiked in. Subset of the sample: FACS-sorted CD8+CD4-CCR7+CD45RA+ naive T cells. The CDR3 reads CASSTNPYEQYF. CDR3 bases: TGTGCCAGTAGTACCAACCCCTACGAGCAGTACTTC. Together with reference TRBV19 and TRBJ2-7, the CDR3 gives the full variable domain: DGGITQSPKYLFRKEGQNVTLSCEQNLNHDAMYWYRQDPGQGLRLIYYSQIVNDFQKGDIAEGYSVSREKKESFPLTVTSAQKNPTAFYLCASSTNPYEQYFGPGTRLTVT.